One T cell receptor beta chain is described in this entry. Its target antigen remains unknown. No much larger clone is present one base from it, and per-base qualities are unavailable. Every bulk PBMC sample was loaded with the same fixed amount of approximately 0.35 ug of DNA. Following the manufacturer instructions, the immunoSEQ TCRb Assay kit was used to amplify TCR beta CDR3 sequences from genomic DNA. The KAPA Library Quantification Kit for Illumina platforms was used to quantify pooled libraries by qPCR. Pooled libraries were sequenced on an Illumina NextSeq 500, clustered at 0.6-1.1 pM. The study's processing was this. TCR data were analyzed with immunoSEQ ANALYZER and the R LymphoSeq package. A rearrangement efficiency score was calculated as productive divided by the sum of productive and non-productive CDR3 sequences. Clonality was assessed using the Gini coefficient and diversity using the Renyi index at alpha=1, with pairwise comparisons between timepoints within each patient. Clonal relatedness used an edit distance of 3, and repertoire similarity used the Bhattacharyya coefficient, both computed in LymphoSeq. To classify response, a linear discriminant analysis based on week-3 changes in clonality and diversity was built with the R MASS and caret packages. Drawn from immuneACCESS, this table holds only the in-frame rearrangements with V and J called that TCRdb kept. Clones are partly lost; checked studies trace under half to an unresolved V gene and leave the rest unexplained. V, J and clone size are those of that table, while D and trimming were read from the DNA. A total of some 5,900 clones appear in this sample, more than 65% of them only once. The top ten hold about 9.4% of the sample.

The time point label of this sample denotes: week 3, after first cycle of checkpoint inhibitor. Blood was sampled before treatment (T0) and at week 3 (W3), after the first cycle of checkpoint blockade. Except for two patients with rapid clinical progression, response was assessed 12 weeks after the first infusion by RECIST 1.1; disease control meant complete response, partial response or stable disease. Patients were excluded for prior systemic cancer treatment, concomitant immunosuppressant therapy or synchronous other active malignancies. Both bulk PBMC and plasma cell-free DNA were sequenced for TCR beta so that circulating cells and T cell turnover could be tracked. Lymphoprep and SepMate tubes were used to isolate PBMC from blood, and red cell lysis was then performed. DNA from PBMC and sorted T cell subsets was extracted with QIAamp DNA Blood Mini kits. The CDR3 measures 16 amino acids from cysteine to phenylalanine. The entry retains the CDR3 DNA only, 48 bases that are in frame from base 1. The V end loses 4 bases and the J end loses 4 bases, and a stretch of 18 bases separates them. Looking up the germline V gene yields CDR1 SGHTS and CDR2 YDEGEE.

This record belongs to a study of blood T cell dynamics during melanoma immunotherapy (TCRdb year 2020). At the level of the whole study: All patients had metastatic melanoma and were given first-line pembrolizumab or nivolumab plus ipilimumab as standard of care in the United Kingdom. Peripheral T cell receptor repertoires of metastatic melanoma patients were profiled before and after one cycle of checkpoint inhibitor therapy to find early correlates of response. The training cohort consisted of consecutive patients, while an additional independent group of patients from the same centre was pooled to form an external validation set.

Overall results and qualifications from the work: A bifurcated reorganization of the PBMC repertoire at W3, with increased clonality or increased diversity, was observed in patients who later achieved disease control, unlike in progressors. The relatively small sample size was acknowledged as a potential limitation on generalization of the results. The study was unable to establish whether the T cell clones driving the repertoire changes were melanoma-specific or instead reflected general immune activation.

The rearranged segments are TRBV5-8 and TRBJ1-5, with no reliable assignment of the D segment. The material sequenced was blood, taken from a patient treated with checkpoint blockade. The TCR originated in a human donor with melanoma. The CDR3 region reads CASSLIVGLLNQPQHF. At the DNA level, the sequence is TGTGCCAGCAGCCTGATAGTAGGGCTCTTGAATCAGCCCCAGCATTTT. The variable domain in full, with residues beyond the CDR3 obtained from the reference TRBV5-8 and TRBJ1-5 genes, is EAGVTQSPTHLIKTRGQQATLRCSPISGHTSVYWYQQALGLGLQFLLWYDEGEERNRGNFPPRFSGRQFPNYSSELNVNALELEDSALYLCASSLIVGLLNQPQHFGDGTRLSIL.